The next 20 T cell receptor beta chains were all read from a single sample in a study of regulatory T cells in long-lasting Graves disease. Time point noted: persistent/refractory GD, antithyroid drugs over 5 years with positive TRAb. Construction of the TCR library relied on RNA isolated from PBMCs. Building of the TCR beta libraries involved iRepertoire HTBI primers and Arm-PCR of CDR3 regions. One entry per CDR3 protein, called by TCRdb with MiXCR from the multiplex PCR reads. Of about 660,000 distinct CDR3 sequences listed, 25% to 30% were seen once; the top ten hold 40% to 50%. Material: peripheral blood mononuclear cells (PBMCs), obtained when the disease was refractory, from a patient treated with antithyroid drugs. All receptors come from a female donor with Graves disease.

This clonotype was picked up a small number of times. The chain recombines TRBV5-1 with TRBJ1-1, with D possibly matching TRBD1 (5 bases). The V end was cut by 4 bases, the J end by 4 bases, with 11 bases between. Germline lookup yields CDR1 SGHRS and CDR2 YFSETQ. This CDR3 has 13 residues. Here the CDR3 reads CASSSEGSTEAFF. CDR3 DNA: TGCGCCAGCAGCAGTGAGGGGTCCACTGAAGCTTTCTTT. Based on the CDR3 plus reference TRBV5-1 and TRBJ1-1, the full variable domain is KAGVTQTPRYLIKTRGQQVTLSCSPISGHRSVSWYQQTPGQGLQFLFEYFSETQRNKGNFPGRFSGRQFSNSRSEMNVSTLELGDSALYLCASSSEGSTEAFFGQGTRLTVV.

This chain links TRBV5-4 with TRBJ2-7; 9 bases match TRBD1. CDR3 length: 16 amino acids. Trimming removed 2 bases from V and 3 bases from J; junction bases left unmatched: 9. Germline V gene data show CDR1 as SGHNT and CDR2 as YYREEE (reference sequence). The CDR3 spells CASSFPTETGGYEQYF. As DNA, the CDR3 is TGTGCCAGCAGCTTCCCGACCGAGACAGGGGGCTACGAGCAGTACTTC.

The V call is TRBV9, the J call TRBJ1-1, with D unresolved. Trimming removed 0 bases at V and 1 base at J, with 10 bases between. The CDR3 is 15 amino acids. The germline V gene encodes CDR1 SGDLS and CDR2 YYNGEE. The CDR3 DNA is TGTGCCAGCAGCGTAGCCCAGGACGGGAACACTGAAGCTTTCTTT. This encodes CASSVAQDGNTEAFF.

The chain combines TRBV5-1 with TRBJ1-1, with 7 bases lining up with TRBD1. Per the germline V gene, CDR1 is SGHRS and CDR2 is YFSETQ. CDR3 length equals 14 residues. V lost 5 bases, J lost 4 bases, and 8 bases stayed unmatched. Written as DNA, the CDR3 is TGCGCCAGCAGAGAATTGAGGGGGCCCACTGAAGCTTTCTTT. Protein product: CASRELRGPTEAFF.

This clonotype was counted at least ten times. The V call is TRBV12-3 or TRBV12-4, the J call TRBJ1-2, with 7 bases that match TRBD1. The CDR3 runs to 15 residues. With V trimmed by 6 bases and J by 4 bases, 11 bases remained unmatched. CDR3 in DNA: TGTGCCAGCAGCCTGGGGACAGCGAGCGTCTATGGCTACACCTTC. This gives the protein CASSLGTASVYGYTF.

CDR3 protein: CASSLGTGLAEAFF. In DNA, the CDR3 is TGTGCCAGCAGCCTTGGGACAGGGTTAGCTGAAGCTTTCTTT. The chain uses TRBV7-9 and TRBJ1-1; the match to TRBD1 covers 9 bases. The V gene end was trimmed by 5 bases and the J gene end by 6 bases; junction bases not matched to a gene: 7. Germline CDR1 and CDR2: SEHNR and FQNEAQ (reference sequence). The length of the CDR3 is 14 residues.

This clonotype was recorded at least ten times. The chain employs TRBV15 and TRBJ1-1, with 9 positions matching TRBD1. Germline V gene lookup returns CDR1 LNHNV and CDR2 YYDKDF (reference sequence). V was clipped by 0 bases and J by 9 bases; unmatched bases: 2. The CDR3 is made up of 13 amino acids. The CDR3 coding sequence is TGTGCCACCAGCAGAGAGGGGACAGGGCAAGCTTTCTTT. Translated: CATSREGTGQAFF.

The chain couples TRBV6-4 to TRBJ2-1; 8 positions agree with TRBD2. The trim removed 5 bases at V and 1 base at J, leaving 10 bases unmatched. This CDR3 contains 17 residues. Per the germline V gene, CDR1 is MRHNA and CDR2 is SNTAGT. The CDR3 here is CASSTPPTSGSYNEQFF. CDR3 bases: TGTGCCAGCAGTACGCCTCCCACTAGCGGTTCCTACAATGAGCAGTTCTTC.

The chain's CDR3 is CASSQEAASYEQYF. In DNA form, the CDR3 reads TGCGCCAGCAGCCAAGAGGCAGCATCCTACGAGCAGTACTTC. The V call is TRBV4-1, the J call TRBJ2-7; no clear D. Germline values: CDR1 MGHRA, CDR2 YSYEKL. This CDR3 is 14 amino acids long. Trimming took 0 bases from V and 1 from J, leaving 7 bases between them.

Note on this clonotype: A much more abundant neighbour one base away suggests this may be a read error. The chain carries TRBV3-1 and TRBJ1-1; D remains unclear. Germline CDR1 reads LGHDT; CDR2 reads YNNKEL (reference sequence). CDR3 length equals 14 residues. The V and J ends lost 3 bases and 1 base respectively, with 9 bases between them. As DNA, the CDR3 is TGTGCCAGCAGCCACTGGACGGGGAACACTGAAGCTTTCTTT. Translation: CASSHWTGNTEAFF.

This clonotype was counted only a few times. CDR3 region: CASKRDRGPNNGAQPQHF. The DNA for the CDR3 is TGTGCCAGCAAGAGGGACAGGGGGCCCAATAATGGTGCTCAGCCCCAGCATTTT. The chain has TRBV6-1 and TRBJ1-5, with 12 nucleotides matching TRBD1. The V segment lost 7 bases and the J segment 6 bases; nucleotides outside the gene matches: 16. This CDR3 spans 18 amino acids. The germline gives CDR1 MNHNS, CDR2 SASEGT.

The rearrangement uses TRBV4-1 and TRBJ2-7; D is perhaps TRBD2 (6 bases). V was pared by 2 bases and J by 3 bases, with 20 bases between. Germline V gene lookup returns CDR1 MGHRA and CDR2 YSYEKL. The length of the CDR3 is 17 residues. The CDR3 nucleotides read TGCGCCAGCAGCCAAAAAAGGTCAGCGGGTGCTTTCTACGAGCAGTACTTC. Amino acids: CASSQKRSAGAFYEQYF.

This clonotype was counted at least ten times. The V gene is TRBV12-3 or TRBV12-4, the J gene TRBJ1-4, with D unresolved. The CDR3 has 14 residues. Trimming shortened V by 6 bases and J by 5 bases, and 13 bases separated the two germline ends. CDR3 sequence (DNA): TGTGCCAGCAGAGCTAGGGTGGGGAATGAAAAACTGTTTTTT. Its translation: CASRARVGNEKLFF.

The rearrangement uses TRBV12-3 or TRBV12-4 and TRBJ2-7, with TRBD2 matching over 8 bases. CDR3 length equals 17 residues. V shed 4 bases and J 6 bases; nucleotides not matched to a gene: 17. The CDR3 coding sequence is TGTGCCAGCAGTTCCCTAGCCCAGCGGGAGAAGCCCGGCGAGCAGTACTTC. It yields the protein CASSSLAQREKPGEQYF.

This clonotype was picked up a small number of times. The chain carries TRBV9 and TRBJ2-7; maybe TRBD2 (6 bases). CDR1 is SGDLS, CDR2 YYNGEE, per germline. CDR3 length equals 17 residues. Trimming left V 4 bases short and J 5 bases short, with 25 bases between. CDR3 bases: TGTGCCAGCAGCACCTCCCGGGGTAGCGGATCTCTCCACGAGCAGTACTTC. Its protein product is CASSTSRGSGSLHEQYF.

A few counts support this clonotype. The chain joins TRBV20-1 to TRBJ2-7, with D possibly TRBD2 on 6 matching bases. Germline CDR1 and CDR2: DFQATT and SNEGSKA (reference sequence). This CDR3 spans 14 amino acids. Trimming cost V 2 bases and J 6 bases, with 17 bases left between them. The CDR3 sequence: CSARRGLTVGEQYF. For the CDR3, the DNA is TGCAGTGCTAGACGGGGACTCACCGTCGGCGAGCAGTACTTC.

This clonotype has a handful of counts. Here the CDR3 reads CASSLPARSEPQHF. In DNA form, the CDR3 reads TGTGCCAGCAGTTTACCGGCCCGGTCGGAGCCCCAGCATTTT. The rearrangement uses TRBV28 and TRBJ1-5; no firm D call. Germline CDR1 reads MDHEN; CDR2 reads SYDVKM. V was cut by 2 bases and J by 8 bases, with 13 bases left in between. The CDR3 is made up of 14 amino acids.

This clonotype showed up just once. This chain links TRBV19 with TRBJ1-1; D unclear. The CDR3 loop spans 12 amino acids. The germline V gene has CDR1 LNHDA and CDR2 SQIVND (reference sequence). With 5 bases removed from V and 5 bases from J, the gap between germline ends came to 9 bases. DNA of the CDR3: TGTGCCAGTAGTTCAGAAAGAACTGAAGCTTTCTTT. Encoded protein: CASSSERTEAFF.

The chain couples TRBV7-2 to TRBJ2-7; no reliable D call. V gave up 5 bases and J gave up 0 bases, with 11 bases separating them. This CDR3 has 14 amino acids. In germline, CDR1 is SGHTA, CDR2 FQGNSA. CDR3 in DNA: TGTGCCAGCAGCCTTTTAGCAAACTCCTACGAGCAGTACTTC. It specifies CASSLLANSYEQYF. Full variable domain (remainder filled in from reference TRBV7-2 and TRBJ2-7): GAGVSQSPSNKVTEKGKDVELRCDPISGHTALYWYRQSLGQGLEFLIYFQGNSAPDKSGLPSDRFSAERTGGSVSTLTIQRTQQEDSAVYLCASSLLANSYEQYFGPGTRLTVT.

CDR3: CAIRGLGSDTQYF. The CDR3, as DNA: TGTGCCATCCGCGGACTAGGGTCAGATACGCAGTATTTT. The chain employs TRBV10-3 and TRBJ2-3; 7 bases map to TRBD2. The CDR3 contains 13 residues. Germline loops: CDR1 ENHRY, CDR2 SYGVKD. V dropped 8 bases and J dropped 4; count of bases not matched to a gene: 6.